The rows below give T cell receptor beta chains drawn from one sample of a study of cytomegalovirus exposure and HLA in healthy donors. TCRdb keeps only in-frame clones here, not all; method: immunoSEQ multiplex PCR. The data hold some 150,000 clones, with around nine tenths observed a single time. Sample: PBMCs. The receptors originated from a man between 18 and 35 years old in good health and CMV-seropositive. CDR3s include the opening cysteine and the closing phenylalanine or tryptophan. Fields, in order: CDR3 protein, CDR3 DNA, clone size, J gene, V gene, D gene. The D gene is left open where the match is weak. Where a row states a size, it is once, few, many or the class of an expanded clone; other rows omit it.

CDR3aa: CASSQEGTSGRTGEQYF
CDR3nt: TGTGCCAGCAGCCAAGAGGGGACTAGCGGAAGAACTGGCGAGCAGTACTTC
abundance: -
j_gene: TRBJ2-7
v_gene: TRBV4-2
d_gene: TRBD2

CDR3aa: CASSRYSQPRFEQFF
CDR3nt: TGTGCCAGCAGTCGATACTCGCAACCGCGATTTGAGCAGTTCTTC
abundance: -
j_gene: TRBJ2-1
v_gene: TRBV28
d_gene: -

CDR3aa: CASSQETGFGYTF
CDR3nt: TGTGCCAGCAGCCAAGAAACAGGGTTCGGCTACACCTTC
abundance: once
j_gene: TRBJ1-2
v_gene: TRBV14
d_gene: -

CDR3aa: CASSPAVGQMNTEAFF
CDR3nt: TGTGCCAGCAGCCCCGCGGTGGGACAGATGAACACTGAAGCTTTCTTT
abundance: -
j_gene: TRBJ1-1
v_gene: TRBV7-2
d_gene: TRBD1

CDR3aa: CASSMGLGGREAYTF
CDR3nt: TGTGCCAGTAGTATGGGTTTAGGAGGAAGGGAGGCCTACACCTTC
abundance: -
j_gene: TRBJ1-2
v_gene: TRBV19
d_gene: -

CDR3aa: CASRVAGQGGNTEAFF
CDR3nt: TGTGCCAGCAGGGTTGCCGGACAGGGCGGAAACACTGAAGCTTTCTTT
abundance: -
j_gene: TRBJ1-1
v_gene: TRBV5-6
d_gene: TRBD1

CDR3aa: CATSRGQLMNTEAFF
CDR3nt: TGTGCCACCAGCAGGGGACAGCTCATGAACACTGAAGCTTTCTTT
abundance: -
j_gene: TRBJ1-1
v_gene: TRBV15
d_gene: TRBD1

CDR3aa: CASSPAAQGYNYGYTF
CDR3nt: TGTGCCAGCTCACCGGCAGCGCAGGGCTATAACTATGGCTACACCTTC
abundance: -
j_gene: TRBJ1-2
v_gene: TRBV18
d_gene: -

CDR3aa: CASSHVGGNTDTQYF
CDR3nt: TGCGCCAGCAGCCATGTCGGGGGTAACACAGATACGCAGTATTTT
abundance: -
j_gene: TRBJ2-3
v_gene: TRBV4-1
d_gene: -

CDR3aa: CASSLGGGYEQYF
CDR3nt: TGTGCTAGCAGCTTAGGAGGGGGCTACGAGCAGTACTTC
abundance: few
j_gene: TRBJ2-7
v_gene: TRBV7-7
d_gene: -

CDR3aa: CASKQGSGNTIYF
CDR3nt: TGTGCCAGCAAACAGGGGAGTGGAAACACCATATATTTT
abundance: -
j_gene: TRBJ1-3
v_gene: TRBV15
d_gene: TRBD1

CDR3aa: CASSLSGTSYEQYF
CDR3nt: TGTGCCAGCAGCTTAAGCGGGACTTCCTACGAGCAGTACTTC
abundance: once
j_gene: TRBJ2-7
v_gene: TRBV5-6
d_gene: TRBD2

CDR3aa: CASSQRAGRTGELFF
CDR3nt: TGTGCCAGCAGCCAACGGGCAGGGCGTACCGGGGAGCTGTTTTTT
abundance: -
j_gene: TRBJ2-2
v_gene: TRBV7-2
d_gene: -

CDR3aa: CASSRTELAGPDTQYF
CDR3nt: TGTGCCAGCAGCCGTACTGAGCTAGCGGGGCCAGATACGCAGTATTTT
abundance: once
j_gene: TRBJ2-3
v_gene: TRBV7-8
d_gene: TRBD2

CDR3aa: CASSLASGSGETQYF
CDR3nt: TGTGCCAGCAGCTTGGCTAGCGGGAGTGGAGAGACCCAGTACTTC
abundance: once
j_gene: TRBJ2-5
v_gene: TRBV5-6
d_gene: TRBD2

CDR3aa: CASSLGSGRTYEQYF
CDR3nt: TGTGCCAGCAGTTTAGGTAGCGGGAGGACCTACGAGCAGTACTTC
abundance: -
j_gene: TRBJ2-7
v_gene: TRBV27
d_gene: TRBD2

CDR3aa: CASRKQGDGTGELFF
CDR3nt: TGTGCTAGCAGGAAACAGGGGGACGGCACCGGGGAGCTGTTTTTT
abundance: -
j_gene: TRBJ2-2
v_gene: TRBV7-7
d_gene: TRBD1

CDR3aa: CASSPSFSVYEQYF
CDR3nt: TGTGCCAGCAGCCCCTCTTTTTCTGTCTACGAGCAGTACTTC
abundance: once
j_gene: TRBJ2-7
v_gene: TRBV7-2
d_gene: -

CDR3aa: CAWTPGGTNSGNTIYF
CDR3nt: TGTGCCTGGACCCCAGGGGGGACCAACTCTGGAAACACCATATATTTT
abundance: -
j_gene: TRBJ1-3
v_gene: TRBV30
d_gene: TRBD1

CDR3aa: CASSPSDRGEEAFF
CDR3nt: TGTGCCAGCAGCCCAAGCGACAGGGGCGAAGAAGCTTTCTTT
abundance: -
j_gene: TRBJ1-1
v_gene: TRBV9
d_gene: TRBD1

CDR3aa: CASSLGGAGVETQYF
CDR3nt: TGTGCCAGCAGCTTAGGGGGCGCGGGGGTAGAGACCCAGTACTTC
abundance: -
j_gene: TRBJ2-5
v_gene: TRBV11-3
d_gene: TRBD2